The clone carrying this TCR beta chain was observed a handful of times. Its antigen is still unknown. TCRdb's table, derived via immunoSEQ multiplex PCR, lists solely in-frame clones and lacks some. The sample has around 21,000 clones, more than 45% seen once. V was trimmed by 3 bases and J by 3 bases, leaving 12 bases between them. This CDR3 region has 15 residues. From germline, CDR1 is LNHDA and CDR2 SQIVND (reference sequence). The data stem from a study of radiation and T cells in renal cell carcinoma. Study-level results: In blood, top tumor clones expanded by 2 weeks, shrinking by 4.

Treatment described: 15 Gy SBRT to primary tumor, nephrectomy 4 weeks later. The sample was tumor tissue, taken from a patient whose treatment included radiotherapy and nephrectomy. The TCR was taken from a woman in her 50s with renal cell carcinoma. The V and J genes are TRBV19 and TRBJ1-5; a possible D gene is TRBD1 (5 bases). CDR3 in DNA: TGTGCCAGTAGTATGTTCGAACAGGCCAATCAGCCCCAGCATTTT. Residues: CASSMFEQANQPQHF.